The present T cell receptor beta chain was sequenced within a study of identifying expanded T cells in peripheral blood. Of note for this clone: Its matching antigen is unknown.

The study's findings and limits: Clone count variance between approximately two-week samples rose with total template count.

Clones were read by immunoSEQ multiplex PCR, and TCRdb kept only the in-frame ones, dropping some. Here the sample spans fewer than 80,000 clones, around 86% being singletons. Germline CDR1 LNHDA, CDR2 SQIVND (reference sequence). With 5 bases removed from V and 0 bases from J, the gap between germline ends came to 11 bases. This CDR3 comprises 15 residues. Healthy donors had no documented immune events, such as infections, while sampled. The clonotype originates from a person aged 18 to 75 in good health. The specimen sequenced was blood. The chain has TRBV19 and TRBJ2-1, with D tentatively TRBD2 (6 bases). CDR3 protein: CASSERVRSYNEQFF. The CDR3 DNA reads TGTGCCAGTAGTGAGCGGGTCCGCTCCTACAATGAGCAGTTCTTC.